This T cell receptor (beta chain) comes out of a study of T cells expressing NK-cell markers. Across the whole study: Sorted CD3+CD56+NKG2C+, CD3+CD56+NKG2C- and CD3+CD56-NKG2C+ T cells provided the TCR beta repertoires. Eight donors were sequenced, seven testing HCMV-seropositive and one testing seronegative.

In generating TCR beta cDNA, 5'RACE template switching with UMIs was used. TCRdb reprocessed the 5' RACE reads, keeping one entry per CDR3 protein, no DNA. This sample's table has approximately 150,000 distinct CDR3 sequences. Germline-derived CDR1 and CDR2 are SEHNR and FQNEAQ (reference sequence). The CDR3 is made up of 12 amino acids. Sequencing was done on a sample of blood T cells: a sorted CD56 or NKG2C T cell subset, CD4+ or CD8+ T cells, or bulk PBMC T cells (not recorded which). This sequence was found in a man aged 18 to 30 in good health. The gene calls are TRBV7-9 and TRBJ2-3. The CDR3 region is CASTLTTDTQYF.